The clone carrying this T cell receptor beta chain has ten or more counts. The study amplified TCR beta CDR3 regions using RNA transcripts. Second-round multiplex PCR came after a first-round RT-PCR that employed HTBI primers. TCRdb reprocessed the multiplex PCR reads with MiXCR, giving one entry per CDR3 protein. The sample includes about 380,000 distinct CDR3 sequences, 15% to 17% of them seen just once. The data derive from a study of Graves' ophthalmopathy and Graves' hyperthyroidism. About the research overall: Peripheral blood samples were taken at initial diagnosis, before any treatment.

The length of the CDR3 is 15 residues. Germline V CDR1 and CDR2: SGHTA, FQGNSA. V lost 2 bases and J 4 bases, leaving 15 bases between the germline ends. PBMCs came from roughly 10 ml of fresh peripheral blood. The TCR sequence derives from a woman aged 18-29 years with stable Graves' hyperthyroidism. Sequenced sample: peripheral blood. V and J are TRBV7-2 and TRBJ2-7; D is possibly TRBD1 or TRBD2 (5 bases each). The CDR3 is CASSLYGTVTYEQYF. Here the CDR3 DNA reads TGTGCCAGCAGCTTATATGGGACGGTGACTTACGAGCAGTACTTC.